This record covers a single T cell receptor beta chain. The data derive from a study of beta chain features in type 1 diabetes. Expressed TCRB transcripts got sequenced, as all isolated RNA was reverse transcribed. Here immunoSEQ multiplex PCR was the method, and the copy in TCRdb shows in-frame clones only, minus some. This table has around 320,000 clones, around 15% appearing once. CDR1 is SGHTA and CDR2 is FQGTGA in the germline V gene. The CDR3 has 12 residues. With 6 bases removed from V and 7 bases from J, the gap between germline ends came to 9 bases. The rearrangement uses TRBV7-3 and TRBJ2-2; D is unclear. The sequence derives from a man younger than 40 in good health. The specimen was central memory CD4+ T cells from blood. In nucleotides, the CDR3 is TGTGCCAGCAGGTTCCAGATCGGGGAGCTGTTTTTT. It specifies CASRFQIGELFF. Complete variable domain (other parts from reference TRBV7-3 and TRBJ2-2): GAGVSQTPSNKVTEKGKYVELRCDPISGHTALYWYRQSLGQGPEFLIYFQGTGAADDSGLPNDRFFAVRPEGSVSTLKIQRTERGDSAVYLCASRFQIGELFFGEGSRLTVL.